These 19 T cell receptor beta chains were sequenced from one sample in a study of T cells in Graves' hyperthyroidism and ophthalmopathy. Amplification yielded TCR beta CDR3 regions, with RNA transcripts as the source. The study used the HTBI primer set for a first-round RT-PCR of the TCR CDR3. From the multiplex PCR reads, TCRdb called clonotypes with MiXCR, one entry per CDR3 protein. Of 350,000 or so distinct CDR3 sequences detected, 15% to 20% appear once; the ten largest clones hold more than 30%. Sequencing was done on a sample of blood. All receptors come from a woman aged 30 to 39 with Graves' hyperthyroidism that later progressed to Graves' ophthalmopathy.

This clonotype has at least ten counts. CDR3 region: CASNLGPGVGEQYF. Here the CDR3 DNA reads TGTGCCAGCAACCTGGGACCGGGTGTTGGCGAGCAGTACTTC. V usage is TRBV28 and J usage is TRBJ2-7; D possibly uses TRBD1 or TRBD2 (5 bases each). Germline V gene sequence: CDR1 MDHEN, CDR2 SYDVKM. V was pared by 7 bases and J by 6 bases, with 19 bases between. The CDR3 spans 14 residues.

This clonotype was seen a handful of times. Mismatch with germline at one junction end may stem from a read error. The rearrangement uses TRBV5-1 and TRBJ2-1; 9 nucleotides line up with TRBD2. Germline CDR1 SGHRS, CDR2 YFSETQ. There are 15 residues in the CDR3. CDR3 loop: CASSLAGGPNNEQFF. The CDR3, as DNA: TGCGCCAGCAGTTTGGCGGGGGGGCCAAACAATGAGCAGTTCTTC.

This clonotype was seen only a few times. V usage is TRBV12-3 or TRBV12-4 and J usage is TRBJ1-4, with D maybe TRBD1 (5 bases). This CDR3 has 15 residues. The V end was cut by 7 bases, the J end by 4 bases, with 16 bases between. CDR3 amino acids: CASTMGGGINEKLFF. For the CDR3, the DNA is TGTGCCAGCACCATGGGGGGGGGAATTAATGAAAAACTGTTTTTT.

Details on this clonotype: Given a much more abundant clone one base away, this may be a read error. The gene calls are TRBV30 and TRBJ1-1; D is uncertain. With 0 bases removed from V and 4 bases from J, the gap between germline ends came to 3 bases. The CDR3 has 11 residues. The germline V gene has CDR1 GTSNPN and CDR2 SVGIG (reference sequence). CDR3 nucleotide sequence: TGTGCCTGGAGTGTACCCACTGAAGCTTTCTTT. Protein product: CAWSVPTEAFF.

The chain couples TRBV2 to TRBJ2-1; 10 bases are a match to TRBD2. V shed 7 bases, J shed 10 bases, and the junction held 13 bases outside the gene matches. This CDR3 is 15 amino acids long. Germline values: CDR1 SNHLY, CDR2 FYNNEI. CDR3 amino acids: CASILRPAGGGEQFF. The CDR3 coding sequence is TGTGCCAGCATCCTCCGACCAGCGGGGGGGGGGGAGCAGTTCTTC.

This clonotype has a count of ten or more. The chain links TRBV6-1 to TRBJ2-7, with 9 bases matching TRBD1. Germline values: CDR1 MNHNS, CDR2 SASEGT. Trimming at V came to 6 bases and at J to 2 bases, leaving 11 bases not matched to a gene. The CDR3 loop spans 16 amino acids. In nucleotides, the CDR3 is TGTGCCAGCAGCGCGGTCCCTGGACAGGGGACCTACGAGCAGTACTTC. Translated: CASSAVPGQGTYEQYF.

This clonotype was counted a few times. The chain is built from TRBV27 and TRBJ2-7, with 7 nucleotides matching TRBD1. CDR1 MNHEY and CDR2 SMNVEV come from the germline V gene (reference sequence). CDR3 size: 13 residues. V trimming: 6 bases; J trimming: 6 bases; junction bases outside the gene matches: 8. The CDR3 sequence: CASRAGTVREQYF. CDR3 coding DNA: TGTGCCAGCAGGGCCGGGACAGTACGCGAGCAGTACTTC.

This clonotype has a handful of counts. The J gene is TRBJ2-1, the V gene TRBV3-1; the D gene is possibly TRBD1 (6 bases). The CDR3 has 18 residues. CDR1 is LGHDT and CDR2 is YNNKEL in the germline V gene (reference sequence). The V gene lost 3 bases and the J gene lost 0 bases, with 18 bases spanning the gap. This CDR3 is CASSQGRTARSSYNEQFF. CDR3 coding DNA: TGTGCCAGCAGCCAGGGCCGGACAGCGAGGAGCTCCTACAATGAGCAGTTCTTC.

In this sample, this clonotype turned up a few times. The chain employs TRBV29-1 and TRBJ1-5, with D hard to call. Looked up from germline, CDR1 is SQVTM and CDR2 is ANQGSEA. V gave up 0 bases and J gave up 0 bases, with 18 bases separating them. CDR3 size: 18 residues. CDR3 nucleotide sequence: TGCAGCGTTGAAGAGTATCGAGGGATCGGCTATAGCAATCAGCCCCAGCATTTT. The encoded protein is CSVEEYRGIGYSNQPQHF.

This clonotype was observed a few times. This chain links TRBV10-2 with TRBJ1-2, with D unresolved. With 3 bases removed from V and 0 bases from J, the gap between germline ends came to 8 bases. The CDR3 runs to 14 residues. The germline V gene encodes CDR1 WSHSY and CDR2 SAAADI. This CDR3 reads CASSDLLTNYGYTF. In DNA, the CDR3 is TGCGCCAGCAGTGACCTCCTTACTAACTATGGCTACACCTTC.

This clonotype has only one observation. This rearrangement joins TRBV9 to TRBJ1-1; the D gene is possibly TRBD1 (6 bases). V dropped 3 bases and J dropped 4 bases, with 10 bases sitting between them. This CDR3 has 13 amino acids. Germline V gene data show CDR1 as SGDLS and CDR2 as YYNGEE. CDR3 nucleotide sequence: TGTGCCAGCAGCGAACAGGGTGTCACTGAAGCTTTCTTT. It yields the protein CASSEQGVTEAFF.

The rearrangement joins TRBV6-5 to TRBJ2-7; 9 nucleotides line up with TRBD2. V gave up 4 bases and J gave up 2 bases; unmatched junction bases: 9. The CDR3 sequence is 16 residues long. In germline, CDR1 is MNHEY, CDR2 SVGAGI. This CDR3 reads CASSSPGLAKTYEQYF. The CDR3 DNA follows: TGTGCCAGCAGTTCGCCCGGACTAGCGAAGACCTACGAGCAGTACTTC.

The V gene is TRBV2, the J gene TRBJ1-3; D unclear. The germline V and J ends were trimmed by 4 bases and 0 bases, with 10 bases remaining between them. Looked up from germline, CDR1 is SNHLY and CDR2 is FYNNEI. This CDR3 is 15 amino acids long. This CDR3 is CASSVSQSSGNTIYF. Written as DNA, the CDR3 is TGTGCCAGCAGTGTGTCCCAGAGCTCTGGAAACACCATATATTTT.

This clonotype was picked up many times. V and J are TRBV6-5 and TRBJ1-2; D uncertain. V gave up 2 bases and J gave up 8 bases, with 12 bases separating them. The CDR3 has 13 residues. Germline CDR1 is MNHEY and CDR2 is SVGAGI. CDR3: CASSYGMGNGYTF. CDR3 nucleotide sequence: TGTGCCAGCAGTTACGGCATGGGTAACGGCTACACCTTC.

V usage is TRBV11-2 and J usage is TRBJ2-3; the D call may be TRBD1 or TRBD2 (5 bases each). This CDR3 contains 17 residues. Germline V lookup: CDR1 SGHAT, CDR2 FQNNGV. V was pared by 1 base and J by 0 bases, with 14 bases between. The CDR3 loop is CASSLVGASHSTDTQYF. DNA of the CDR3: TGTGCCAGCAGCTTAGTCGGGGCAAGCCACAGCACAGATACGCAGTATTTT.

V and J are TRBV30 and TRBJ1-1; possible D gene TRBD1, 6 bases. The CDR3 is 14 residues long. Germline-derived CDR1 and CDR2 are GTSNPN and SVGIG (reference sequence). Trimming took off 1 base at V and 5 bases at J, with 14 bases between the two ends. The CDR3 DNA follows: TGTGCCTGGAGTGCCACAGGGTTTAATACTGAAGCTTTCTTT. Its protein is CAWSATGFNTEAFF.

This clonotype was seen repeatedly, ten times or more. The V and J genes are TRBV28 and TRBJ1-1; D is undetermined. Germline values: CDR1 MDHEN, CDR2 SYDVKM. Trimming pared 2 bases from V and 6 bases from J, leaving 10 bases between. There are 13 residues in the CDR3. CDR3 DNA sequence: TGTGCCAGCAGTTTAATTACGCTGGCTGAAGCTTTCTTT. The encoded protein is CASSLITLAEAFF.

A remark on this clonotype: A much larger clone lies a single base off, so this may be a read error. V is TRBV30 and J is TRBJ2-7; the D gene is possibly TRBD1 (5 bases). The germline V gene has CDR1 GTSNPN and CDR2 SVGIG (reference sequence). CDR3 length: 15 amino acids. V lost 4 bases and J 0 bases, leaving 16 bases between the germline ends. CDR3 in DNA: TGTGCCTGGATATCCGCGACAGACGCCTCCTACGAGCAGTACTTC. Protein sequence: CAWISATDASYEQYF.

This clonotype showed up just a few times. This chain joins TRBV3-1 and TRBJ2-7; D may be TRBD2 (5 bases). The length of the CDR3 is 18 residues. Germline values: CDR1 LGHDT, CDR2 YNNKEL (reference sequence). The V end was cut by 0 bases, the J end by 1 base, with 19 bases between. The CDR3 DNA is TGTGCCAGCAGCCAAGATCTTTCCGAGGTGCGCGGGTCCTACGAGCAGTACTTC. Its translation: CASSQDLSEVRGSYEQYF.